The next 17 T cell receptor beta chains were all read from a single sample in a study of a mutant IDH1 vaccine in newly diagnosed glioma. Only in-frame clones appear in the TCRdb table, and some are missing; sequencing was by immunoSEQ multiplex PCR. The sample shows 35,000 to 45,000 clones, 65% to 90% of them seen only once. Time point described: week 35, safety follow-up. A single vaccine dose contained 300 ug of mutant IDH1 20-mer peptide, and topical imiquimod was used with it. These receptors are not linked to any known antigen. The sequences come from PBMCs, collected from a glioma patient whose treatment included an IDH1 peptide vaccine. Receptors were obtained from a woman in her forties or fifties with glioma.

The chain employs TRBV27 and TRBJ1-2; 7 nucleotides agree with TRBD1. Germline CDR1 reads MNHEY; CDR2 reads SMNVEV (reference sequence). The V gene end was trimmed by 8 bases and the J gene end by 1 base; junction bases not matched to a gene: 4. The CDR3 is 13 amino acids. The CDR3 nucleotides read TGTGCCAGCGGGACAGCGATTAACTATGGCTACACCTTC. It encodes CASGTAINYGYTF.

In nucleotides, the CDR3 is TGTGCCAGCAGCAGACAGGGGGATCAGCCCCAGCATTTT. Amino acid sequence: CASSRQGDQPQHF. The V and J genes are TRBV11-2 and TRBJ1-5; 9 bases agree with TRBD1. Germline loops: CDR1 SGHAT, CDR2 FQNNGV. The V and J ends lost 5 bases and 5 bases, in that order; junction bases with no gene match: 1. This CDR3 has 13 amino acids.

This clone was seen a few times. The chain has TRBV9 and TRBJ2-1; 9 bases match TRBD2. The junction had 5 bases not matched to a gene; V was cut back by 7 bases and J by 9 bases. CDR3 size: 12 residues. Germline values: CDR1 SGDLS, CDR2 YYNGEE. This chain's CDR3 is CASRDSGSEQFF. DNA for the CDR3: TGTGCCAGCCGGGATAGCGGGAGTGAGCAGTTCTTC.

The CDR3 reads CASSTGQGGIVLLYEQYF. The CDR3 region has the DNA TGTGCCAGCAGCACGGGACAGGGGGGGATAGTGCTCCTCTACGAGCAGTACTTC. V and J are TRBV5-6 and TRBJ2-7; 11 positions agree with TRBD1. The CDR3 spans 18 residues. The germline CDR1 and CDR2 sequences are SGHDT and YYEEEE. V lost 4 bases, J lost 3 bases, and 15 bases stayed unmatched.

In its sample, this clone was seen once. The J gene is TRBJ1-1, the V gene TRBV19; D is unclear. The V end lost 3 bases, the J end lost 5 bases, and 13 bases lay between the germline ends. There are 14 residues in the CDR3. CDR1 is LNHDA and CDR2 is SQIVND in the germline V gene (reference sequence). The CDR3: CASSIGLTGTEAFF. The CDR3 DNA is TGTGCCAGTAGTATCGGGCTGACGGGGACTGAAGCTTTCTTT.

The chain links TRBV7-8 to TRBJ1-1, with a weak D call TRBD1 (5 bases). CDR3 length equals 14 residues. The V gene lost 5 bases and the J gene lost 5 bases, with 15 bases spanning the gap. The germline V gene has CDR1 SGHVS and CDR2 FQNEAQ. This CDR3 reads CASSLGAARTEAFF. DNA for the CDR3: TGTGCCAGCAGCCTCGGGGCCGCTCGAACTGAAGCTTTCTTT.

This chain links TRBV7-2 with TRBJ1-5; D ambiguous. Per germline, CDR1 SGHTA and CDR2 FQGNSA. Trimming pared 2 bases from V and 6 bases from J, leaving 8 bases between. CDR3 length equals 13 residues. The CDR3 loop reads CASSLRQSQPQHF. DNA for the CDR3: TGTGCCAGCAGCTTACGCCAGAGTCAGCCCCAGCATTTT.

The chain carries TRBV5-8 and TRBJ1-4; no firm D call. CDR1 is SGHTS and CDR2 is YDEGEE in the germline V gene. V was pared by 4 bases and J by 8 bases, with 12 bases between. This CDR3 contains 13 residues. The CDR3 protein is CASSPQEGEKLFF. In DNA, the CDR3 is TGTGCCAGCAGCCCACAAGAGGGAGAAAAACTGTTTTTT.

This chain links TRBV6-1 with TRBJ1-5; possibly TRBD1 for D (5 bases). The length of the CDR3 is 15 residues. Per germline, CDR1 MNHNS and CDR2 SASEGT. Trimming left V 3 bases short and J 3 bases short, with 12 bases between. The CDR3 here is CASSEGGFPNQPQHF. In nucleotides, the CDR3 is TGTGCCAGCAGTGAGGGGGGGTTCCCCAATCAGCCCCAGCATTTT.

Only one count was recorded for this clone. The chain has TRBV10-3 and TRBJ1-2, with D unresolved. CDR1 is ENHRY, CDR2 SYGVKD, per germline. The CDR3 length is 12 residues. V was pared by 4 bases and J by 8 bases, with 11 bases between. CDR3 DNA: TGTGCCATCAGTGGCGGGGAAGGGGGCTACACCTTC. Its protein is CAISGGEGGYTF.

The rearrangement links TRBV9 to TRBJ2-5; 7 nucleotides align to TRBD1. With V trimmed by 0 bases and J by 2 bases, 1 base remained unmatched. From germline, CDR1 is SGDLS and CDR2 YYNGEE. This CDR3 has 14 residues. CDR3 sequence (DNA): TGTGCCAGCAGCGTAGGGGGACAGCAAGAGACCCAGTACTTC. Translation gives CASSVGGQQETQYF.

The V call is TRBV14, the J call TRBJ2-6; 7 bases are shared with TRBD1. From germline, CDR1 is SGHDN and CDR2 FVKESK. The CDR3 consists of 19 residues. V shed 0 bases and J 2 bases; nucleotides not matched to a gene: 10. The CDR3 nucleotides read TGTGCCAGCAGCCAAGAGAAGGGGGCCTTTGGGGCTGGGGCCAACGTCCTGACTTTC. It yields the protein CASSQEKGAFGAGANVLTF.

CDR3 bases: TGTGCCAGTAGTACCGGGACAGGGGTTCAGCCCCAGCATTTT. It specifies CASSTGTGVQPQHF. The chain links TRBV19 to TRBJ1-5; 10 positions agree with TRBD1. Per the germline V gene, CDR1 is LNHDA and CDR2 is SQIVND (reference sequence). The junction had 3 bases not matched to a gene; V was cut back by 4 bases and J by 6 bases. This CDR3 contains 14 residues. Complete variable domain (other parts from reference TRBV19 and TRBJ1-5): DGGITQSPKYLFRKEGQNVTLSCEQNLNHDAMYWYRQDPGQGLRLIYYSQIVNDFQKGDIAEGYSVSREKKESFPLTVTSAQKNPTAFYLCASSTGTGVQPQHFGDGTRLSIL.

V and J are TRBV5-4 and TRBJ1-2; 7 bases line up with TRBD1. V shed 6 bases and J 4 bases; nucleotides not matched to a gene: 9. This CDR3 comprises 14 residues. Germline V gene sequence: CDR1 SGHNT, CDR2 YYREEE (reference sequence). The DNA of the CDR3 is TGTGCCAGCACCCTATTCAGGGGGGGCTATGGCTACACCTTC. Its translation is CASTLFRGGYGYTF.

The DNA of the CDR3 is TGTGCCAGCAGTGACTTAGCGGGGGCCGTCGAGCAGTACTTC. This sequence encodes CASSDLAGAVEQYF. The chain joins TRBV6-1 to TRBJ2-7; 9 bases agree with TRBD2. After removal of 3 bases from V and 6 bases from J, the junction contained 6 bases not matched to a gene. Germline-derived CDR1 and CDR2 are MNHNS and SASEGT. The CDR3 covers 14 residues.

The rearrangement links TRBV27 to TRBJ2-3; unclear D gene. Trimming shortened V by 2 bases and J by 1 base, and 4 bases separated the two germline ends. Germline CDR1 reads MNHEY; CDR2 reads SMNVEV (reference sequence). This CDR3 has 13 residues. The CDR3 DNA reads TGTGCCAGCAGTTTACTCGGCACAGATACGCAGTATTTT. This encodes CASSLLGTDTQYF.

The chain is built from TRBV5-1 and TRBJ1-4; no firm D call. Trimming cost V 1 base and J 7 bases, with 8 bases left between them. Germline lookup yields CDR1 SGHRS and CDR2 YFSETQ. This CDR3 spans 13 amino acids. The CDR3 nucleotides are TGCGCCAGCAGCTTGTGGCCCGGTGAAAAACTGTTTTTT. Its protein product is CASSLWPGEKLFF.